The 29 T cell receptor beta chains in this list originate from one sample, sequenced in a study of blood T cells in healthy people across ages (dated by TCRdb to the mid-2010s). The receptor library was made with 5' RACE. The second PCR ran for roughly 6 to 11 cycles and used a J-beta primer mix along with a sample-barcoded 5' primer. The public sequencing data were trimmed at Q25 with fastp and processed into clonotypes with MiXCR by TCRdb, which kept only in-frame beta chains. Entries that share a CDR3 protein sequence are merged under the most common genes and DNA. This sample has over 1,500,000 distinct CDR3 sequences in its table, and about two fifths of those were observed once. In total, the top ten clones hold 20% to 25% of the sample. Sequenced input: blood. The receptors were gathered from a human donor in good health.

The chain is built from TRBV28 and TRBJ1-5; 10 bases fit TRBD1. With V trimmed by 5 bases and J by 6 bases, 10 bases remained unmatched. Germline V gene sequence: CDR1 MDHEN, CDR2 SYDVKM. The CDR3 covers 16 residues. The CDR3, as DNA: TGTGCCAGCAGTGACCTATGGACAGGGGGGGGTCAGCCCCAGCATTTT. This sequence encodes CASSDLWTGGGQPQHF.

The rearrangement uses TRBV3-1 and TRBJ2-1; 8 nucleotides align to TRBD2. CDR1 is LGHDT, CDR2 YNNKEL, per germline (reference sequence). Unmatched junction bases numbered 6, after V lost 1 base and J lost 7 bases. The CDR3 is made up of 15 amino acids. The CDR3 here is CASSQVRGGLNEQFF. In DNA form, the CDR3 reads TGTGCCAGCAGCCAAGTTCGGGGGGGGCTTAATGAGCAGTTCTTC.

The J gene is TRBJ2-1, the V gene TRBV5-1; tentatively, D is TRBD2 (6 bases). CDR1 SGHRS and CDR2 YFSETQ come from the germline V gene. CDR3 length: 16 amino acids. V dropped 4 bases and J dropped 3 bases, with 17 bases sitting between them. The CDR3 DNA reads TGCGCCAGCAGCCCCGGGGGTAACTATCACTACAATGAGCAGTTCTTC. Protein sequence: CASSPGGNYHYNEQFF. Variable domain in full (rest from reference TRBV5-1 and TRBJ2-1): KAGVTQTPRYLIKTRGQQVTLSCSPISGHRSVSWYQQTPGQGLQFLFEYFSETQRNKGNFPGRFSGRQFSNSRSEMNVSTLELGDSALYLCASSPGGNYHYNEQFFGPGTRLTVL.

This clonotype appeared a few times. The chain uses TRBV29-1 and TRBJ2-5; 11 nucleotides agree with TRBD1. There are 15 residues in the CDR3. The germline gives CDR1 SQVTM, CDR2 ANQGSEA. The ends lost 4 bases at V and 5 bases at J; junction bases unmatched: 9. The CDR3 region is CSVGWTGGGGETQYF. The CDR3 region has the DNA TGCAGCGTTGGGTGGACAGGGGGCGGTGGGGAGACCCAGTACTTC.

This chain joins TRBV13 and TRBJ2-1; no clear D. Germline loops: CDR1 PRHDT, CDR2 FYEKMQ (reference sequence). The CDR3 has 15 residues. Trimming shortened V by 4 bases and J by 0 bases, and 10 bases separated the two germline ends. CDR3 DNA: TGTGCCAGCAGCTCCGAACAGAGCTCCTACAATGAGCAGTTCTTC. The encoded protein is CASSSEQSSYNEQFF.

This chain links TRBV9 with TRBJ2-5; 10 nucleotides match TRBD2. Germline values: CDR1 SGDLS, CDR2 YYNGEE. J was trimmed by 1 base and V by 2 bases; bases with no gene match: 2. CDR3 size: 15 residues. The CDR3 sequence: CASSVRLAGQETQYF. As DNA, the CDR3 is TGTGCCAGCAGCGTGAGACTAGCGGGCCAAGAGACCCAGTACTTC. The whole variable domain, remainder taken from reference TRBV9 and TRBJ2-5, is DSGVTQTPKHLITATGQRVTLRCSPRSGDLSVYWYQQSLDQGLQFLIQYYNGEERAKGNILERFSAQQFPDLHSELNLSSLELGDSALYFCASSVRLAGQETQYFGPGTRLLVL.

The chain has TRBV29-1 and TRBJ1-2; D is possibly TRBD1 (6 bases). The CDR3 loop spans 13 amino acids. V was shortened by 6 bases and J by 1 base, with 12 bases between the two germline ends. Per the germline V gene, CDR1 is SQVTM and CDR2 is ANQGSEA. The CDR3 protein is CSVWTDLNYGYTF. Written as DNA, the CDR3 is TGCAGCGTATGGACAGATCTTAACTATGGCTACACCTTC. The whole variable domain, remainder taken from reference TRBV29-1 and TRBJ1-2, is SAVISQKPSRDICQRGTSLTIQCQVDSQVTMMFWYRQQPGQSLTLIATANQGSEATYESGFVIDKFPISRPNLTFSTLTVSNMSPEDSSIYLCSVWTDLNYGYTFGSGTRLTVV.

The V gene is TRBV19, the J gene TRBJ1-1; TRBD1 is a possible D gene (5 bases). The CDR3 runs to 13 residues. Trimming took off 2 bases at V and 4 bases at J, with 8 bases between the two ends. CDR1 is LNHDA and CDR2 is SQIVND in the germline V gene (reference sequence). CDR3 bases: TGTGCCAGTAGTATACAGGGTGCCACTGAAGCTTTCTTT. This translates into CASSIQGATEAFF. Full variable domain (outside the CDR3, taken from reference TRBV19 and TRBJ1-1): DGGITQSPKYLFRKEGQNVTLSCEQNLNHDAMYWYRQDPGQGLRLIYYSQIVNDFQKGDIAEGYSVSREKKESFPLTVTSAQKNPTAFYLCASSIQGATEAFFGQGTRLTVV.

The rearrangement links TRBV6-5 to TRBJ2-1; perhaps TRBD1 as D (5 bases). The J call may be in error: the DNA end matches TRBJ2-7 better. Germline V gene sequence: CDR1 MNHEY, CDR2 SVGAGI. The CDR3 contains 16 residues. Written as DNA, the CDR3 is TGTGCCAGCAGTTACTACACGACAGTCTCCTACAATGAGCAGTACTTC. Its translation is CASSYYTTVSYNEQYF.

This clonotype appeared once. The chain links TRBV12-3 or TRBV12-4 to TRBJ1-5; D gene unclear. The germline V and J ends were trimmed by 1 base and 9 bases, with 7 bases remaining between them. The CDR3 totals 12 residues. CDR3 DNA: TGTGCCAGCAGTTTAGGGTTCGGGCCCCAGCATTTT. It translates to CASSLGFGPQHF.

The chain combines TRBV7-2 with TRBJ2-5; no definite D call. Looked up from germline, CDR1 is SGHTA and CDR2 is FQGNSA. The V end lost 0 bases, the J end lost 6 bases, and 2 bases lay between the germline ends. The CDR3 contains 11 residues. Here the CDR3 reads CASSLAKTQYF. The DNA of the CDR3 is TGTGCCAGCAGCTTAGCCAAGACCCAGTACTTC. Variable domain in full (rest from reference TRBV7-2 and TRBJ2-5): GAGVSQSPSNKVTEKGKDVELRCDPISGHTALYWYRQSLGQGLEFLIYFQGNSAPDKSGLPSDRFSAERTGGSVSTLTIQRTQQEDSAVYLCASSLAKTQYFGPGTRLLVL.

The chain links TRBV4-3 to TRBJ2-1; weak D call: TRBD1 (5 bases). Trimming pared 3 bases from V and 7 bases from J, leaving 16 bases between. The CDR3 sequence is 15 residues long. In germline, CDR1 is LGHNA, CDR2 YSLEER. CDR3 in DNA: TGCGCCAGCAGCCATGGGATCAGCAGGGAAAATGAGCAGTTCTTC. Its translation is CASSHGISRENEQFF.

The chain uses TRBV12-3 or TRBV12-4 and TRBJ1-6; 8 nucleotides align to TRBD1. V lost 3 bases to trimming and J lost 5 bases; unmatched junction nucleotides: 6. The CDR3 loop spans 16 amino acids. CDR3 sequence reads: CASSFGQGVHNSPLHF. The DNA of the CDR3 is TGTGCCAGCAGTTTTGGACAGGGAGTCCATAATTCACCCCTCCACTTT.

This clonotype has just a few counts. The chain is built from TRBV6-2 or TRBV6-3 and TRBJ1-5; TRBD1 matches 7 bases. Germline loops: CDR1 MNHEY, CDR2 SVGEGT. The CDR3 sequence is 17 residues long. After removal of 2 bases from V and 0 bases from J, the junction contained 7 bases not matched to a gene. The CDR3 reads CASSYDRAQYSNQPQHF. CDR3 sequence (DNA): TGTGCCAGCAGTTACGACAGGGCCCAGTATAGCAATCAGCCCCAGCATTTT.

This chain links TRBV7-2 with TRBJ2-4; possibly TRBD1 or TRBD2 for D (5 bases each). The DNA end favors TRBJ2-7, so the J call may be wrong. The CDR3 covers 14 residues. Per germline, CDR1 SGHTA and CDR2 FQGNSA. The chain's CDR3 is CASSSGTALIEQYF. CDR3 DNA: TGTGCCAGCAGCTCCGGGACGGCTCTTATCGAGCAGTACTTC.

V gene TRBV12-3 or TRBV12-4 combines with J gene TRBJ1-1; no reliable D call. Trimming removed 7 bases at V and 4 bases at J, with 19 bases between. This CDR3 is built from 15 residues. The CDR3 here is CASTFRARRSTEAFF. CDR3 sequence (DNA): TGTGCCAGCACCTTCCGGGCCCGGCGGAGCACTGAAGCTTTCTTT.

This chain links TRBV20-1 with TRBJ1-5; D is unresolved. V dropped 1 base and J dropped 6 bases, with 10 bases sitting between them. The CDR3 is made up of 13 amino acids. Germline CDR1 reads DFQATT; CDR2 reads SNEGSKA (reference sequence). CDR3: CSARVNWGQPQHF. As DNA, the CDR3 is TGCAGTGCTAGAGTGAATTGGGGTCAGCCCCAGCATTTT.

This clonotype was picked up a small number of times. V usage is TRBV20-1 and J usage is TRBJ2-7, with 8 bases fitting TRBD1. CDR3 length equals 14 residues. Germline loops: CDR1 DFQATT, CDR2 SNEGSKA (reference sequence). The ends lost 3 bases at V and 7 bases at J; junction bases unmatched: 11. Here the CDR3 DNA reads TGCAGTGCTAGTGACGGCAGGGGGCTTAATGAGCAGTACTTC. Translating gives CSASDGRGLNEQYF.

The rearrangement joins TRBV7-2 to TRBJ2-3; D unclear. The CDR3 consists of 14 residues. From germline, CDR1 is SGHTA and CDR2 FQGNSA. Trimming took off 4 bases at V and 3 bases at J, with 11 bases between the two ends. The CDR3 here is CASSSSPGTDTQYF. For the CDR3, the DNA is TGTGCCAGCAGCTCTTCCCCCGGGACAGATACGCAGTATTTT.

The rearrangement uses TRBV29-1 and TRBJ2-3; the D is unclear. Looked up from germline, CDR1 is SQVTM and CDR2 is ANQGSEA. This CDR3 spans 14 amino acids. In nucleotides, the CDR3 is TGCAGTCCAACACCGAGACCCGCATTAGATACGCAGTATTTT. Its translation is CSPTPRPALDTQYF.

The chain uses TRBV10-3 and TRBJ2-3; 7 bases fit TRBD2. The germline CDR1 and CDR2 sequences are ENHRY and SYGVKD. V shed 0 bases, J shed 1 base, and the junction held 4 bases outside the gene matches. CDR3 length equals 16 residues. The CDR3 DNA reads TGTGCCATCAGTGAGTCAACCAGCGGGGGCACAGATACGCAGTATTTT. Translating gives CAISESTSGGTDTQYF.

The V and J genes are TRBV28 and TRBJ2-5; 10 bases align to TRBD1. The J call may be incorrect, as the DNA end agrees better with TRBJ2-7. The CDR3 contains 14 residues. The germline CDR1 and CDR2 sequences are MDHEN and SYDVKM. CDR3 sequence: CASGMGQGLYEQYF. CDR3 nucleotides: TGTGCCAGCGGAATGGGACAGGGGCTCTACGAGCAGTACTTC.

This chain joins TRBV20-1 and TRBJ2-7, with 11 nucleotides matching TRBD1. Trimming removed 5 bases from V and 4 bases from J; junction bases left unmatched: 7. CDR1 and CDR2 from the germline V gene are DFQATT and SNEGSKA (reference sequence). CDR3 length: 14 residues. The CDR3 nucleotides read TGCAGTGCTTATACGGGACAGGGGGGATACGAGCAGTACTTC. This encodes CSAYTGQGGYEQYF.

This clonotype turned up a few times. The chain links TRBV14 to TRBJ2-1, with 15 bases that match TRBD2. Unmatched junction bases numbered 3, after V lost 3 bases and J lost 6 bases. This CDR3 contains 16 residues. CDR1 and CDR2 from the germline V gene are SGHDN and FVKESK. The CDR3 DNA sequence: TGTGCCAGCAGCCACCTGGGACTAGCGGGGGGCAATGAGCAGTTCTTC. Its protein product is CASSHLGLAGGNEQFF.

The rearrangement joins TRBV6-6 to TRBJ2-2, with D possibly being TRBD2 (5 bases). The CDR3 length is 14 residues. Germline V gene data show CDR1 as MNHNY and CDR2 as SVGAGI (reference sequence). Trimming stripped 2 bases from V and 4 bases from J, with 8 bases between. CDR3 sequence (DNA): TGTGCCAGCAGTTACGGAGCGGCCACCGGGGAGCTGTTTTTT. This translates into CASSYGAATGELFF.

The CDR3: CASSLTHDTQYF. The CDR3 nucleotides are TGTGCCAGCAGTTTGACCCACGATACGCAGTATTTT. The genes are TRBV12-3 or TRBV12-4 and TRBJ2-3; no clear D gene. The CDR3 sequence is 12 residues long. V lost 3 bases and J 6 bases, leaving 7 bases between the germline ends.

This clonotype was seen just once. Being one base from a much bigger clone, this may be a read error. The chain carries TRBV12-3 or TRBV12-4 and TRBJ1-5; no clear D. The CDR3 sequence is 12 residues long. CDR3 nucleotides: TGTGTCAGCAGTCGTAGCAATCAGCCCCAGCATTTT. This sequence encodes CVSSRSNQPQHF.

This clonotype was detected only a few times. The chain employs TRBV7-8 and TRBJ1-2, with D tentatively TRBD1 (5 bases). The ends were cut back, 4 bases at V and 2 bases at J, with 14 bases in the middle. CDR1 and CDR2 from the germline V gene are SGHVS and FQNEAQ. CDR3 length: 15 residues. The CDR3 nucleotides read TGTGCCAGCAGCTGGGGCGGGGGTAGAAACTATGGCTACACCTTC. Amino acids: CASSWGGGRNYGYTF. The full variable domain, rest sourced from reference TRBV7-8 and TRBJ1-2, is GAGVSQSPRYKVAKRGQDVALRCDPISGHVSLFWYQQALGQGPEFLTYFQNEAQLDKSGLPSDRFFAERPEGSVSTLKIQRTQQEDSAVYLCASSWGGGRNYGYTFGSGTRLTVV.

The table lists this clonotype with a few counts. V usage is TRBV12-3 or TRBV12-4 and J usage is TRBJ1-1; D possibly corresponds to TRBD1 (6 bases). The CDR3 extends over 17 amino acids. Trimming took 3 bases from V and 1 from J, leaving 18 bases between them. CDR3 sequence reads: CASSLNPNRDANTEAFF. In DNA form, the CDR3 reads TGTGCCAGCAGTTTGAACCCTAACAGGGATGCGAACACTGAAGCTTTCTTT.